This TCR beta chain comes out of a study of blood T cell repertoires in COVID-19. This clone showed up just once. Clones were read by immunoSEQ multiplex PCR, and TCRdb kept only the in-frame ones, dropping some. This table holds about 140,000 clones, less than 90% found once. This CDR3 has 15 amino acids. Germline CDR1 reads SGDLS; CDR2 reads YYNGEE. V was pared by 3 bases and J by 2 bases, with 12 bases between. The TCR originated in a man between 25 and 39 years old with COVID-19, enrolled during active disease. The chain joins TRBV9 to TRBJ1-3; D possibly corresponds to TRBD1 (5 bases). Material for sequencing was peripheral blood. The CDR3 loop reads CASSAGSGAGNTIYF. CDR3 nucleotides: TGTGCCAGCAGCGCAGGGTCGGGCGCTGGAAACACCATATATTTT.